This passage covers 4 T cell receptor beta chains from one sample sequenced in a study of shared clonotypes between healthy human individuals (dated by TCRdb to the early 2020s). The library was obtained by the immunoSEQ multiplex PCR assay. TCRdb took this table from immuneACCESS and kept in-frame rearrangements with V and J called. Such tables lack part of the clones; where checked against another copy, unresolved V genes explain under half of the gap, and the rest is unexplained. The sample records over a million clones, about 98.5% of which are singletons. 0.36% of the sample is taken by the ten largest. Sequenced input: naive CD4+ T cells sorted from blood. What the cell subset or site label conveys for this sample: CD45RA+ positively selected. The receptors originated from a man younger than 45 in good health.

The gene calls are TRBV29-1 and TRBJ2-7; no clear D. V was trimmed by 4 bases and J by 2 bases, leaving 12 bases between them. This CDR3 is 13 amino acids long. Germline assignment: CDR1 SQVTM and CDR2 ANQGSEA. CDR3 sequence reads: CSVVLVHPYEQYF. The CDR3 DNA is TGCAGCGTTGTGCTAGTCCACCCCTACGAGCAGTACTTC.

The J gene is TRBJ2-7, the V gene TRBV7-2, with D perhaps being TRBD1 or TRBD2 (5 bases each). With 4 bases removed from V and 0 bases from J, the gap between germline ends came to 10 bases. Germline lookup yields CDR1 SGHTA and CDR2 FQGNSA. This CDR3 region has 14 residues. CDR3 sequence reads: CASSSGRSSYEQYF. The CDR3 DNA reads as TGTGCCAGCAGCTCGGGACGGAGCTCCTACGAGCAGTACTTC. Full variable domain (missing parts from reference TRBV7-2 and TRBJ2-7): GAGVSQSPSNKVTEKGKDVELRCDPISGHTALYWYRQSLGQGLEFLIYFQGNSAPDKSGLPSDRFSAERTGGSVSTLTIQRTQQEDSAVYLCASSSGRSSYEQYFGPGTRLTVT.

This clone was detected once. J is TRBJ1-1 and V is TRBV4-2; a weak D match, TRBD1 (6 bases). The V end was cut by 3 bases, the J end by 1 base, with 12 bases between. The CDR3 length is 15 residues. Germline assignment: CDR1 LGHNA and CDR2 YNFKEQ. This chain's CDR3 is CASSQSLQGNTEAFF. DNA for the CDR3: TGTGCCAGCAGCCAGAGCTTACAGGGGAACACTGAAGCTTTCTTT.

The V gene is TRBV18, the J gene TRBJ1-2, with D uncertain. The V gene's germline CDR1 is KGHSH and CDR2 LQKENI. Trimming cost V 5 bases and J 8 bases, with 21 bases left between them. The CDR3 length is 15 residues. CDR3 protein: CASSIDPAAGGGYTF. CDR3 in DNA: TGTGCCAGCTCAATCGACCCAGCCGCTGGAGGCGGCTACACCTTC.